Listed below are T cell receptor beta chains from one sample, sequenced in a study of CD8+CD57+ T cells in acquired aplastic anemia. In TCRdb, the reads were re-called with MiXCR into one record per CDR3 protein. Counted here are about 220,000 distinct CDR3 sequences, around half occurring once; the ten biggest clones make up over 7.5%. The specimen was sorted CD4+, CD8+, or CD8+CD57+ T cells (not recorded which) from PBMCs. These receptors were collected from a human donor with aplastic anemia. Each CDR3 is given with its conserved first and last residue. Clone size is not always given. Where it is, it says once, few, many or a class for expanded clones.

j_gene: TRBJ2-3
v_gene: TRBV20-1
abundance: NA
CDR3aa: CSASDSTQYF

j_gene: TRBJ2-7
v_gene: TRBV12-3/TRBV12-4
abundance: NA
CDR3aa: CASNSGGQGIHEQYF

j_gene: TRBJ1-2
v_gene: TRBV7-9
abundance: medium-sized
CDR3aa: CASSLGRYGYTF

j_gene: TRBJ1-2
v_gene: TRBV24-1
abundance: many
CDR3aa: CATSDLGGYGYTF

j_gene: TRBJ1-2
v_gene: TRBV30
abundance: NA
CDR3aa: CAWRQIKNYGYTF

j_gene: TRBJ2-2
v_gene: TRBV7-9
abundance: NA
CDR3aa: CASSQEEQGDPNTGELFF

j_gene: TRBJ2-5
v_gene: TRBV7-3
abundance: many
CDR3aa: CASSPDNQETQYF

j_gene: TRBJ2-3
v_gene: TRBV7-8
abundance: once
CDR3aa: CASSFGRTDTQYF

j_gene: TRBJ1-2
v_gene: TRBV15
abundance: many
CDR3aa: CATSTDGGATWLYGYTF

j_gene: TRBJ2-7
v_gene: TRBV28
abundance: NA
CDR3aa: CAGSGGDSSYEQYF

j_gene: TRBJ2-5
v_gene: TRBV15
abundance: NA
CDR3aa: CATSPGQGGEETQYF

j_gene: TRBJ2-7
v_gene: TRBV6-4
abundance: NA
CDR3aa: CASSTGTGAGEQYF

j_gene: TRBJ1-2
v_gene: TRBV29-1
abundance: NA
CDR3aa: CSVEYRGYGYTF

j_gene: TRBJ2-4
v_gene: TRBV28
abundance: NA
CDR3aa: CASSKRDLAKNTQYF

j_gene: TRBJ2-7
v_gene: TRBV15
abundance: NA
CDR3aa: CATSNRAYEQYF

j_gene: TRBJ1-2
v_gene: TRBV2
abundance: many
CDR3aa: CASSDYSHYGYTF

j_gene: TRBJ2-7
v_gene: TRBV28
abundance: few
CDR3aa: CASSFSVGSYEQYF

j_gene: TRBJ2-7
v_gene: TRBV7-2
abundance: NA
CDR3aa: CASSKPGQGDEQYF

j_gene: TRBJ2-3
v_gene: TRBV25-1
abundance: NA
CDR3aa: CASSSSSDWYTQYF

j_gene: TRBJ2-7
v_gene: TRBV7-2
abundance: once
CDR3aa: CASRGGTGVHEQYF

j_gene: TRBJ2-3
v_gene: TRBV19
abundance: many
CDR3aa: CASSWASGTDTQYF

j_gene: TRBJ1-5
v_gene: TRBV15
abundance: NA
CDR3aa: CATSSGLTGIINQPQHF

j_gene: TRBJ2-7
v_gene: TRBV10-3
abundance: NA
CDR3aa: CAISEDRNKYEQYF

j_gene: TRBJ2-1
v_gene: TRBV7-9
abundance: many
CDR3aa: CASSSTYRGGNEQFF

j_gene: TRBJ2-7
v_gene: TRBV14
abundance: few
CDR3aa: CASSPTRDEQYF

j_gene: TRBJ2-1
v_gene: TRBV7-3
abundance: few
CDR3aa: CASSLPPGPIYNGQFF

j_gene: TRBJ2-1
v_gene: TRBV29-1
abundance: many
CDR3aa: CSVGAGTPYNEQFF

j_gene: TRBJ1-2
v_gene: TRBV20-1
abundance: many
CDR3aa: CSARNLEDREGYTF

j_gene: TRBJ1-4
v_gene: TRBV13
abundance: many
CDR3aa: CASSPGLGEKLFF

j_gene: TRBJ1-4
v_gene: TRBV7-9
abundance: NA
CDR3aa: CASSRTGEAHEKLFF

j_gene: TRBJ1-2
v_gene: TRBV7-3
abundance: NA
CDR3aa: CASSLMTGNYGYTF

j_gene: TRBJ1-2
v_gene: TRBV10-3
abundance: NA
CDR3aa: CAISKRQGADGYTF

j_gene: TRBJ2-7
v_gene: TRBV29-1
abundance: many
CDR3aa: CSAGQVQNEQYF

j_gene: TRBJ1-1
v_gene: TRBV9
abundance: NA
CDR3aa: CASSVSGQNTEAFF

j_gene: TRBJ1-2
v_gene: TRBV19
abundance: NA
CDR3aa: CASSIPPDRGAYGYTF

j_gene: TRBJ2-5
v_gene: TRBV20-1
abundance: many
CDR3aa: CSARDSRQQETQYF

j_gene: TRBJ1-5
v_gene: TRBV10-3
abundance: NA
CDR3aa: CASRGGGNQPQHF

j_gene: TRBJ1-1
v_gene: TRBV3-1
abundance: NA
CDR3aa: CASSQETREGMNTEAFF

j_gene: TRBJ2-7
v_gene: TRBV30
abundance: many
CDR3aa: CAWSQGLYEQYF

j_gene: TRBJ2-7
v_gene: TRBV28
abundance: many
CDR3aa: CASSLSAGLEQYF

j_gene: TRBJ2-1
v_gene: TRBV20-1
abundance: NA
CDR3aa: CSARLLDAKQFF

j_gene: TRBJ1-1
v_gene: TRBV19
abundance: many
CDR3aa: CASSPRGGSNTEAFF

j_gene: TRBJ2-1
v_gene: TRBV27
abundance: few
CDR3aa: CASSLKRTAGATDEQFF

j_gene: TRBJ2-7
v_gene: TRBV14
abundance: many
CDR3aa: CASRGDLYEQYF

j_gene: TRBJ2-1
v_gene: TRBV28
abundance: NA
CDR3aa: CASRKYNRDRGNEQFF

j_gene: TRBJ2-7
v_gene: TRBV4-1
abundance: many
CDR3aa: CASSQERPAEQYF